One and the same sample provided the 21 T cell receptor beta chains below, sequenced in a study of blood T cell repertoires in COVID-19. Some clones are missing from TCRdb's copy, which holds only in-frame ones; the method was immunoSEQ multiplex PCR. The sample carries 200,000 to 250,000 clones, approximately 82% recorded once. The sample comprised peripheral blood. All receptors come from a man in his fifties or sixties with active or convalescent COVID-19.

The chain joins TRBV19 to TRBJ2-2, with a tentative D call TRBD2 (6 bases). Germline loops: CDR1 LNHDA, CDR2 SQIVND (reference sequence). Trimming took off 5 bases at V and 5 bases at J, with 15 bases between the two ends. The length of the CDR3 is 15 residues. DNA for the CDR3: TGTGCCAGTAGTGGGCGGACTACATTAACCGGGGAGCTGTTTTTT. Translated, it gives CASSGRTTLTGELFF.

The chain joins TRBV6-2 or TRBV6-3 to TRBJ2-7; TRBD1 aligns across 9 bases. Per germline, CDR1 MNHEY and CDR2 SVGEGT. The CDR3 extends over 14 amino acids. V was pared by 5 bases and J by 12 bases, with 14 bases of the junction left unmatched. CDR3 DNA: TGTGCCAGCAGTCCGACTCGGGACAGGGCGACTGTGTACGTC. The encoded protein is CASSPTRDRATVYV.

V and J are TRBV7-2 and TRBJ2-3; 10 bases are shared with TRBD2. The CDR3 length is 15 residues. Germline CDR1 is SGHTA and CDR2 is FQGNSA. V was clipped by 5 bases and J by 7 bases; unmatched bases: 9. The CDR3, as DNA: TGTGCCAGCAGCCCAGCGGGGGGGCCGTCAAATACGCAGTATTTT. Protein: CASSPAGGPSNTQYF.

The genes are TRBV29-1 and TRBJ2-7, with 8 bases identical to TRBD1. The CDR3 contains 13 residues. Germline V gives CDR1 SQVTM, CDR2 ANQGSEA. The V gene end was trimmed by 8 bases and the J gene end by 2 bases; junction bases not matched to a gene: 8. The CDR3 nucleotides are TGCAGCACCGCCGGGACAGGCACCTACGAGCAGTACTTC. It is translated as CSTAGTGTYEQYF.

CDR3 nucleotide sequence: TGTGCCAGCAGTTACAGGGGGCTTATTAGCTCCTACAATGAGCAGTTCTTC. Protein: CASSYRGLISSYNEQFF. This chain connects TRBV6-2 or TRBV6-3 to TRBJ2-1, with 7 bases fitting TRBD1. Germline CDR1 and CDR2: MNHEY and SVGEGT. The CDR3 length is 17 residues. V lost 2 bases and J lost 0; bases outside the gene matches: 7.

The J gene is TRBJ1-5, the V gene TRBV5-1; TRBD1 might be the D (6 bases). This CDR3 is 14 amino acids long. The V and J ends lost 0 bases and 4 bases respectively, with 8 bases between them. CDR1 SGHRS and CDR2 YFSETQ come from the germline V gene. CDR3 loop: CASSLEGGNQPQHF. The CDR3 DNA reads TGCGCCAGCAGCTTGGAGGGGGGGAATCAGCCCCAGCATTTT.

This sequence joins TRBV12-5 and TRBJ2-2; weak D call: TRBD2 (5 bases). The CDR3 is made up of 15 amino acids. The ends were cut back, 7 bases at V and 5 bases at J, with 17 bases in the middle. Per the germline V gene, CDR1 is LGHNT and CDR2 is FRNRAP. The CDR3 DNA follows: TGTGCTAGTGCCGCCGGACTCAGCAGTACCGGGGAGCTGTTTTTT. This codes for CASAAGLSSTGELFF.

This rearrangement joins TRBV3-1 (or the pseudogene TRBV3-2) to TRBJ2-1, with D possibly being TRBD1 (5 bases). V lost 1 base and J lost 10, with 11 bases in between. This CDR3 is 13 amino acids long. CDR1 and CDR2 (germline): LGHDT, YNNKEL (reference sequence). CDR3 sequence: CASSQVRVGEQFF. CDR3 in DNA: TGTGCCAGCAGCCAAGTCAGGGTTGGGGAGCAGTTCTTC.

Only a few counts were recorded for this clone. CDR3 in amino acids: CASSDLGGRYNEQFF. The CDR3 nucleotides read TGTGCCAGCAGTGATCTGGGGGGAAGATACAATGAGCAGTTCTTC. J is TRBJ2-1 and V is TRBV6-1; D possibly corresponds to TRBD2 (6 bases). Trimming left V 3 bases short and J 4 bases short, with 13 bases between. Looked up from germline, CDR1 is MNHNS and CDR2 is SASEGT. The CDR3 spans 15 residues.

CDR3 nucleotide sequence: TGTGCCATCAGTGAGTCGGGTAGGGCGGGGGCTGAAGCTTTCTTT. Protein product: CAISESGRAGAEAFF. The rearrangement links TRBV10-3 to TRBJ1-1; D may be TRBD1 (5 bases). Between the trimmed V and J ends, which lost 0 bases and 6 bases, there was a span of 14 bases. The CDR3 spans 15 residues. Germline CDR1 is ENHRY and CDR2 is SYGVKD.

CDR3 loop: CATSDSTDPPDTQYF. CDR3 in DNA: TGTGCCACCAGTGATTCGACAGACCCGCCGGATACGCAGTATTTT. The J gene is TRBJ2-3, the V gene TRBV24-1; maybe TRBD1 (5 bases). The CDR3 is 15 amino acids. The germline CDR1 and CDR2 sequences are KGHDR and SFDVKD. V was cut by 2 bases and J by 6 bases, with 14 bases left in between.

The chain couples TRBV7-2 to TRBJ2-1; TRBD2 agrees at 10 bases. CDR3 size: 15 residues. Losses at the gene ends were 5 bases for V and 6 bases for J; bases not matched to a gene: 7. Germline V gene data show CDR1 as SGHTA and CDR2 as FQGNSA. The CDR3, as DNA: TGTGCCAGCAGCCCGTCTAGCGGGAGATCCAATGAGCAGTTCTTC. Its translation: CASSPSSGRSNEQFF.

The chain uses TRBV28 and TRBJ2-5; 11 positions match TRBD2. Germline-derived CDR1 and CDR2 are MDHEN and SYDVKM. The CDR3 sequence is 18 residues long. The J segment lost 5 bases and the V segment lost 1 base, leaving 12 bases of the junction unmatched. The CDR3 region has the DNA TGTGCCAGCAGTTTATCGGTAATGACTAGCGGGGTTACGGAGACCCAGTACTTC. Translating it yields CASSLSVMTSGVTETQYF.

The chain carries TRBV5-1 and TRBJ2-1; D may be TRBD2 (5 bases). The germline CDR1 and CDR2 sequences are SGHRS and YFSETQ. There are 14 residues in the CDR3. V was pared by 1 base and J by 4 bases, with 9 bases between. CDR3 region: CASSLSPGYNEQFF. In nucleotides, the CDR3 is TGCGCCAGCAGCTTGAGTCCGGGGTACAATGAGCAGTTCTTC.

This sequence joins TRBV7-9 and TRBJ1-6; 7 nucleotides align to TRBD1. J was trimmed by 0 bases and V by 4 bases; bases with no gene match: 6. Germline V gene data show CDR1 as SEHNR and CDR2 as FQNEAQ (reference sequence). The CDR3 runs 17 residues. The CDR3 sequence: CASSWDSESSYNSPLHF. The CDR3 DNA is TGTGCCAGCAGCTGGGACAGTGAGAGCTCCTATAATTCACCCCTCCACTTT.

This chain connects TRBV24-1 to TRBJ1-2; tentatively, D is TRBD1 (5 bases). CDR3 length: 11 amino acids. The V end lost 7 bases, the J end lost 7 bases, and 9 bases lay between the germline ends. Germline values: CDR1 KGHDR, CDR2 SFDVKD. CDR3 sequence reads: CATSYGGGYTF. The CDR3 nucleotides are TGTGCCACCAGCTACGGGGGTGGCTACACCTTC.

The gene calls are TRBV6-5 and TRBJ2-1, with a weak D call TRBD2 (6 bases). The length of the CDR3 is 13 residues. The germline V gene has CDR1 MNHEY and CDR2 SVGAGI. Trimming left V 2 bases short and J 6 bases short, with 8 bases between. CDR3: CASSYGTANEQFF. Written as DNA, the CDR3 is TGTGCCAGCAGTTACGGGACTGCCAATGAGCAGTTCTTC.

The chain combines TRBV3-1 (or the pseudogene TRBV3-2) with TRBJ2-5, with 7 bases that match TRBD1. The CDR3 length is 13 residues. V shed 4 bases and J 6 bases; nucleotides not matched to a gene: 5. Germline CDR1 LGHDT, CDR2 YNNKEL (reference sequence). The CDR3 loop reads CASSLGTDKTQYF. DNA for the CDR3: TGTGCCAGCAGCCTGGGGACAGATAAGACCCAGTACTTC.

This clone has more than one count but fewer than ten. CDR3 sequence reads: CASSLGREDTQYF. DNA for the CDR3: TGTGCCAGCAGCTTGGGAAGGGAGGATACGCAGTATTTT. The J gene is TRBJ2-3, the V gene TRBV5-4; tentative D call: TRBD2 (5 bases). Germline assignment: CDR1 SGHNT and CDR2 YYREEE (reference sequence). The CDR3 is 13 amino acids. With 0 bases removed from V and 6 bases from J, the gap between germline ends came to 8 bases.

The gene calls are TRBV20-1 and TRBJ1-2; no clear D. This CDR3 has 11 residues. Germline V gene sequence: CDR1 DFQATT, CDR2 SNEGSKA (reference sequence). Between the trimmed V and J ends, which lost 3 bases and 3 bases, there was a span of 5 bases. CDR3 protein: CSARTDYGYTF. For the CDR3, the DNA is TGCAGTGCTAGGACTGACTATGGCTACACCTTC.

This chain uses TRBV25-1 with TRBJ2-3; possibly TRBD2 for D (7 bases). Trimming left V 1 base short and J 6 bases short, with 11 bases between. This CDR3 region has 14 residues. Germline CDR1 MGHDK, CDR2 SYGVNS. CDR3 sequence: CASSELGGADTQYF. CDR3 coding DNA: TGTGCCAGCAGTGAATTGGGGGGGGCTGATACGCAGTATTTT.